This TCR beta chain was obtained from a study of CD4 T cells in relation to SARS-CoV-2 and coronaviruses. Regarding the study as a whole: This crossreactivity analysis covered spike protein alone, no other viral proteins.

This clone was recorded a few times. The antigen is not known. Before the COVID-19 pandemic, during about 2010-2018, CD4+ T cells were taken from unexposed donors. CD4+ T cells were isolated from the cells after 10 days of culture. Only in-frame clones appear in the TCRdb table, and some are missing; sequencing was by immunoSEQ multiplex PCR. The table lists 26,000 or so clones, about 70% of them singletons, with roughly 23% in the top ten. The CDR3 is 13 amino acids. J gave up 9 bases and V 4 bases, and 6 bases lay outside the gene matches. Looked up from germline, CDR1 is SGHNT and CDR2 is YYREEE (reference sequence).

Sequences were obtained from CD4+ T cells from PBMCs, cultured in vitro. V and J are TRBV5-4 and TRBJ2-1; 8 bases align to TRBD2. The clonotype originates from a human donor in good health. Here the CDR3 DNA reads TGTGCCAGCAGCCCGGGACTAGGGGGTGAGCAGTTCTTC. It is translated as CASSPGLGGEQFF. Complete variable domain (other parts from reference TRBV5-4 and TRBJ2-1): ETGVTQSPTHLIKTRGQQVTLRCSSQSGHNTVSWYQQALGQGPQFIFQYYREEENGRGNFPPRFSGLQFPNYSSELNVNALELDDSALYLCASSPGLGGEQFFGPGTRLTVL.